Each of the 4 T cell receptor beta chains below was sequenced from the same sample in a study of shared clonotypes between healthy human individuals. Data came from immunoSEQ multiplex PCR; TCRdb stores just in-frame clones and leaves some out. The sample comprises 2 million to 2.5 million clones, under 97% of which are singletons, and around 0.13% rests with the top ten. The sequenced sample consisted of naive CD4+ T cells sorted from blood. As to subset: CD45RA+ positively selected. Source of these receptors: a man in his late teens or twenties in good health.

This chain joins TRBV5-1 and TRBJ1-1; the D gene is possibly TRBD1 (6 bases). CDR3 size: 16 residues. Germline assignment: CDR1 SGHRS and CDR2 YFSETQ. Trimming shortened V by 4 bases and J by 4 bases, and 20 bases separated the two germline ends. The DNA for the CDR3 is TGCGCCAGCAGCGGGGCCCCAGGGGCGGAAGGCACTGAAGCTTTCTTT. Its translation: CASSGAPGAEGTEAFF.

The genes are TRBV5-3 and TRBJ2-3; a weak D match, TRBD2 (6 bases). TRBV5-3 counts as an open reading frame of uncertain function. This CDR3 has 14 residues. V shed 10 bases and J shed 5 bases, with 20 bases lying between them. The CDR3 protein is CAPSRRDFVDTQYF. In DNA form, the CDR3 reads TGTGCCCCGTCCCGCCGGGACTTTGTAGATACGCAGTATTTT.

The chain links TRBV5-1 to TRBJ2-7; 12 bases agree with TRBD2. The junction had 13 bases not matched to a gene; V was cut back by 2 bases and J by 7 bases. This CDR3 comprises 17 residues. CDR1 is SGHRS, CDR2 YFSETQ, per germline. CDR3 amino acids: CASSFKGSSGRAGEQYF. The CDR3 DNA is TGCGCCAGCAGCTTTAAGGGGTCTAGCGGGAGGGCCGGGGAGCAGTACTTC.

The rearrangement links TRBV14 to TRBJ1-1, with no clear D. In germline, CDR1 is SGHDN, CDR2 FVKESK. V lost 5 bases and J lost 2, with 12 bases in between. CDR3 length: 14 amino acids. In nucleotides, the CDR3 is TGTGCCAGCAGCGACCGTAAGAAAAACACTGAAGCTTTCTTT. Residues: CASSDRKKNTEAFF.